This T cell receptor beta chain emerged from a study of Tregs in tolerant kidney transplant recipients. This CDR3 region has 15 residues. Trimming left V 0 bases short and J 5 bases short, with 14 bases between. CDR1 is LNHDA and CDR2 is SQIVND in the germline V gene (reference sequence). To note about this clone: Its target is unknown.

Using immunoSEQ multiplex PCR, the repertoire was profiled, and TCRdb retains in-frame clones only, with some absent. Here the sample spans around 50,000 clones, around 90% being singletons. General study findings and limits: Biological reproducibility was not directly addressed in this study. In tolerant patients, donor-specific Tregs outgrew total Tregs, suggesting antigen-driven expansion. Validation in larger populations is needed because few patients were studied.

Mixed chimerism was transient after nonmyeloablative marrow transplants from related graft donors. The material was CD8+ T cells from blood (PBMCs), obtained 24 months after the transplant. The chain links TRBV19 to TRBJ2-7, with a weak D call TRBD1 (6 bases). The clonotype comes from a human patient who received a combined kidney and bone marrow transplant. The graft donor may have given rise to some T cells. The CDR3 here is CASSIEGTLGDEQYF. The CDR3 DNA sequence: TGTGCCAGTAGTATAGAAGGGACACTCGGGGACGAGCAGTACTTC.